This T cell receptor beta chain is drawn from a study of control samples from healthy donors and cancer patients. The CDR3 totals 16 residues. Germline values: CDR1 MRHNA, CDR2 SNTAGT. J was trimmed by 4 bases and V by 0 bases; bases with no gene match: 1. The sample holds one count of this clone. Clones were sequenced by immunoSEQ multiplex PCR, and TCRdb holds only the in-frame ones, with some missing. The sample records 150,000 to 200,000 clones, about 90% being singletons. The chain carries TRBV6-4 and TRBJ2-2, with 11 nucleotides matching TRBD2. The TCR was taken from a woman between 40 and 55 years old in good health. Sequencing input: blood. The CDR3 region has the DNA TGTGCCAGCAGTGACTCTAGCGGGGGGGCCACCGGGGAGCTGTTTTTT. It codes for CASSDSSGGATGELFF.